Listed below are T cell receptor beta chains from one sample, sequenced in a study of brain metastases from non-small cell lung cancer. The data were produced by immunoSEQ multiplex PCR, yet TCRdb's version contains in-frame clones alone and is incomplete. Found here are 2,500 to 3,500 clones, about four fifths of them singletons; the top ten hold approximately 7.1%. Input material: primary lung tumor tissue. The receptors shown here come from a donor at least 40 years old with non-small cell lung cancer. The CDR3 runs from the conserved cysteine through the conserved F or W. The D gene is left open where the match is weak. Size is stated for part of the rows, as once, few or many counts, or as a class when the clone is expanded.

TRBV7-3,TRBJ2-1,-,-,CASSLSGDGKQFF,TGTGCCAGCAGCTTAAGCGGCGATGGGAAGCAGTTCTTC
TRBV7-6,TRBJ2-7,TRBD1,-,CASSRDRVSYEQYF,TGTGCCAGCTCCCGGGACAGGGTGTCCTACGAGCAGTACTTC
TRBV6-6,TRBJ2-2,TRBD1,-,CASGGTGGHGELFF,TGTGCCAGCGGAGGTACAGGGGGCCACGGGGAGCTGTTTTTT
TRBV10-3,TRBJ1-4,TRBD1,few,CAISEQGPATNEKLFF,TGTGCCATCAGTGAACAGGGGCCGGCAACTAATGAAAAACTGTTTTTT
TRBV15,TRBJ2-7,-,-,CATSNHGERGSYF,TGTGCCACCAGCAACCACGGGGAGAGGGGTTCGTACTTC
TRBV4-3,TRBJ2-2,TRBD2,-,CASSQGISGGVTGELFF,TGCGCCAGCAGCCAAGGGATTAGCGGGGGTGTCACCGGGGAGCTGTTTTTT
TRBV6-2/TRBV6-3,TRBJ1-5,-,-,CASSPGPQPQHF,TGTGCCAGCAGCCCCGGGCCGCAGCCCCAGCATTTT
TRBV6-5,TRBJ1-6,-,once,CASSYKSSPLHF,TGTGCCAGCAGTTACAAGAGTTCACCCCTCCACTTT
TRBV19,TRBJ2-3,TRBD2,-,CASSGLAGTDTQYF,TGTGCCAGTAGTGGGCTAGCGGGCACAGATACGCAGTATTTT
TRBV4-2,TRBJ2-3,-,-,CASSQMTQGLTDTQYF,TGTGCCAGCAGCCAAATGACCCAGGGGCTTACAGATACGCAGTATTTT
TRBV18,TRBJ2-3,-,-,CASSPETDTQYF,TGTGCCAGCTCACCCGAAACAGATACGCAGTATTTT
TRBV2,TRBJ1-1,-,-,CASSYRARTEAFF,TGTGCCAGCAGCTACAGGGCGAGGACTGAAGCTTTCTTT
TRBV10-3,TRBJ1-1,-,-,CAISGMGGASRSEAFF,TGTGCCATCAGTGGAATGGGGGGCGCGTCACGCTCTGAAGCTTTCTTT
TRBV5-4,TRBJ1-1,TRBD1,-,CASSLGQGPAEAFF,TGTGCCAGCAGCCTCGGACAGGGGCCCGCTGAAGCTTTCTTT
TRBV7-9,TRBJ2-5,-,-,CASRKTTEETQYF,TGTGCCAGCAGGAAAACAACCGAAGAGACCCAGTACTTC
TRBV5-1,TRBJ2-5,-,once,CASSLVQPQETQYF,TGCGCCAGCAGCTTGGTTCAGCCACAAGAGACCCAGTACTTC
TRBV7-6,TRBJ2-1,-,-,CASSLDRYNEQFF,TGTGCCAGCAGCCTAGACAGATACAATGAGCAGTTCTTC
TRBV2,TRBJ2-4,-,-,CASSISTYLTAKNIQYF,TGTGCCAGCAGTATTTCGACTTATTTGACGGCCAAAAACATTCAGTACTTC
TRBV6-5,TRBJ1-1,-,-,CASSYEGGLAEAFF,TGTGCCAGCAGTTACGAGGGGGGGCTCGCTGAAGCTTTCTTT
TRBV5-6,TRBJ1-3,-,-,CASSLFRSGRLSGNTIYF,TGTGCTAGCAGCTTGTTTAGGTCAGGACGTCTCTCTGGAAACACCATATATTTT
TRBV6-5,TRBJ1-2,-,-,CASRQGLYGYTF,TGTGCCAGCAGGCAGGGGCTATATGGCTACACCTTC
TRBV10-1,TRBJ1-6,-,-,CASSEGGGSSPLHF,TGCGCCAGCAGTGAGGGCGGTGGAAGTTCACCCCTCCACTTT
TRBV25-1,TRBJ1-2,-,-,CASLEDTDGYTF,TGTGCCAGCCTAGAGGACACAGATGGCTACACCTTC
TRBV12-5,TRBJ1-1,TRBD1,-,CASGAGQGGYAEAFF,TGTGCTAGTGGTGCAGGACAGGGAGGATACGCTGAAGCTTTCTTT
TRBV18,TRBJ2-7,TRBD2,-,CASSPPGGTSYEQYF,TGTGCCAGCTCACCGCCCGGGGGGACCTCCTACGAGCAGTACTTC
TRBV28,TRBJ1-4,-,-,CASSLFGSENEKLFF,TGTGCCAGCAGTTTATTCGGGAGTGAGAATGAAAAACTGTTTTTT
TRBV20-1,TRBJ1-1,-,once,CSAGGGPSTNTEAFF,TGCAGTGCTGGTGGGGGCCCCTCCACGAACACTGAAGCTTTCTTT